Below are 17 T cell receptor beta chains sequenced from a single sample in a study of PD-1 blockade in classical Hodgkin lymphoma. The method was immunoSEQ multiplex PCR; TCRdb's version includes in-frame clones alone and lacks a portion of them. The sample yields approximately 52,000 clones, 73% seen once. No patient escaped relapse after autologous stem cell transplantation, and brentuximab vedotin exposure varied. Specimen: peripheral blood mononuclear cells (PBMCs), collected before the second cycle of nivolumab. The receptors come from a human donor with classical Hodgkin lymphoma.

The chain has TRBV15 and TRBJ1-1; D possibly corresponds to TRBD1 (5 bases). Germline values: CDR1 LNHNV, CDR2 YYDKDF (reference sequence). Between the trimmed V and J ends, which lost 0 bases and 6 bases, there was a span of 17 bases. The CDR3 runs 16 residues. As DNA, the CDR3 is TGTGCCACCAGCAGAGATATGATGGGGGTAGGCGCTGAAGCTTTCTTT. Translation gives CATSRDMMGVGAEAFF.

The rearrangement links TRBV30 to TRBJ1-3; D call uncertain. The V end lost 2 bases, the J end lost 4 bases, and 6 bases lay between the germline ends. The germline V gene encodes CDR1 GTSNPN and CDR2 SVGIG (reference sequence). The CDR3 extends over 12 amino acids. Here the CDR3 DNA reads TGTGCCTGGAGTCCGGGAGGAAACACCATATATTTT. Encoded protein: CAWSPGGNTIYF.

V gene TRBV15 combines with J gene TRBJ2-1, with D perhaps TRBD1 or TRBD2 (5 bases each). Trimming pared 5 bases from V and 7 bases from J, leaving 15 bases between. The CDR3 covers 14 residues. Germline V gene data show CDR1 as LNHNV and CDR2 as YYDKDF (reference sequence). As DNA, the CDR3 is TGTGCCACCAGCGGGGACCTTTTAAATAATGAGCAGTTCTTC. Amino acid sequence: CATSGDLLNNEQFF.

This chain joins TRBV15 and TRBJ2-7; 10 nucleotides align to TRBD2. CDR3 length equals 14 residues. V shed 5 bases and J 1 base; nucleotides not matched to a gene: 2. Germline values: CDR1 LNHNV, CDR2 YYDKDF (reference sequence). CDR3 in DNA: TGTGCCACCAGCGTAGCGGGAGGTTCCTACGAGCAGTACTTC. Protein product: CATSVAGGSYEQYF.

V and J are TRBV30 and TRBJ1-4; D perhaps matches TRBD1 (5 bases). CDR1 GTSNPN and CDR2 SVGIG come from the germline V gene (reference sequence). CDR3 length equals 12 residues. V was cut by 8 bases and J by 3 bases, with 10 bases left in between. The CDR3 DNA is TGTGCCCAACAGGCGCCTAATGAAAAACTGTTTTTT. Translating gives CAQQAPNEKLFF.

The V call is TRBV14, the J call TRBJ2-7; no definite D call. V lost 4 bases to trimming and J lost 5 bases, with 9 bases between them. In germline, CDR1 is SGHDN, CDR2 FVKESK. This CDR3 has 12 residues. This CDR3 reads CASSLRRDEQYF. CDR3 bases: TGTGCCAGCAGCCTTCGAAGGGACGAGCAGTACTTC.

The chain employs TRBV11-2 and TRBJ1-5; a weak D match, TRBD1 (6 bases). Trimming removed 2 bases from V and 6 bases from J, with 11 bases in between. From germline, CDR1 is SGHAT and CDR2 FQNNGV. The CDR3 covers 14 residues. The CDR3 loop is CASSLKGEGQPQHF. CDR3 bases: TGTGCCAGCAGCTTAAAGGGGGAGGGTCAGCCCCAGCATTTT.

CDR3 DNA: TGTGCCTGGAGTGTTGGGGGCGCACCCAGCGGCTACACCTTC. Its protein product is CAWSVGGAPSGYTF. This chain connects TRBV30 to TRBJ1-2, with D perhaps TRBD1 (6 bases). Looked up from germline, CDR1 is GTSNPN and CDR2 is SVGIG (reference sequence). V was trimmed by 0 bases and J by 8 bases, leaving 16 bases between them. The CDR3 totals 14 residues.

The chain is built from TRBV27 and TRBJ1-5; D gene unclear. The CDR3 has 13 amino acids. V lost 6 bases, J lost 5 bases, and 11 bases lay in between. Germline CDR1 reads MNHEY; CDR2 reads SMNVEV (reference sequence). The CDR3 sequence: CASSLIRDQPQHF. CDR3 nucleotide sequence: TGTGCCAGCAGCCTGATCAGAGATCAGCCCCAGCATTTT.

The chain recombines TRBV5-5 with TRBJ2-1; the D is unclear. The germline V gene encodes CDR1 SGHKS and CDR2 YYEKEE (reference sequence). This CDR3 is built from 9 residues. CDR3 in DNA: TGTGCTTCCGGCGATGAGCAGTTCTTC. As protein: CASGDEQFF.

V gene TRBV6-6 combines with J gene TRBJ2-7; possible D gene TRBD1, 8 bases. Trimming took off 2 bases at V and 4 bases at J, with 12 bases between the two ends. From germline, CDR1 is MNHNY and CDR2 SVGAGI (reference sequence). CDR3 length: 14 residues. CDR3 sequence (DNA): TGTGCCAGCAGTTACGTACAGGGGGGGTACGAGCAGTACTTC. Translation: CASSYVQGGYEQYF.

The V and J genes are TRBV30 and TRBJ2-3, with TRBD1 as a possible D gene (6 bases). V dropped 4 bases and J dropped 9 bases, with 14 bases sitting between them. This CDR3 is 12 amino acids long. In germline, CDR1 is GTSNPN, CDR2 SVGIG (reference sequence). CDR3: CAWKNTRGTQYF. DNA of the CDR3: TGTGCCTGGAAGAACACTAGGGGGACGCAGTATTTT.

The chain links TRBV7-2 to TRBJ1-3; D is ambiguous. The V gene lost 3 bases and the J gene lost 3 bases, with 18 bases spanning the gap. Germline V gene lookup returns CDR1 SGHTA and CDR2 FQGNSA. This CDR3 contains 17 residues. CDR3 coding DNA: TGTGCCAGCAGCTTGCTTAAAGGGAGGGAGGGTGGAAACACCATATATTTT. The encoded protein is CASSLLKGREGGNTIYF. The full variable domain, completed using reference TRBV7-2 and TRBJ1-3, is GAGVSQSPSNKVTEKGKDVELRCDPISGHTALYWYRQSLGQGLEFLIYFQGNSAPDKSGLPSDRFSAERTGGSVSTLTIQRTQQEDSAVYLCASSLLKGREGGNTIYFGEGSWLTVV.

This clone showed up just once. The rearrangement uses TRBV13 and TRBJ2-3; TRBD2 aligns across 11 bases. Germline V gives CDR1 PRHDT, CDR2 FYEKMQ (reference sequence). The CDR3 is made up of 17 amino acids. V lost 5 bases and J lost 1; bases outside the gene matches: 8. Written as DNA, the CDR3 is TGTGCCAGCAGCCCACGACCGGGACTAGCGGGCACAGATACGCAGTATTTT. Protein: CASSPRPGLAGTDTQYF.

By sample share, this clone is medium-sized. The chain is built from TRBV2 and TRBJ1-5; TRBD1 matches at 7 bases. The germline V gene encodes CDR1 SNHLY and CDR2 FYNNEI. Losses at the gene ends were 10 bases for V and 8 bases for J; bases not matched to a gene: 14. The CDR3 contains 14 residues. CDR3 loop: CANPVDRPGEPQHF. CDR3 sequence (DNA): TGTGCCAACCCAGTGGACAGGCCTGGGGAGCCCCAGCATTTT.

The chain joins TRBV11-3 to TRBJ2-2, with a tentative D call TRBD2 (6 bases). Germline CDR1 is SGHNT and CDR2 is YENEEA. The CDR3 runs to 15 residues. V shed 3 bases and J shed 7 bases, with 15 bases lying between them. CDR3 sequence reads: CASSFKPGGVGELFF. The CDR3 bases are TGTGCCAGCAGCTTTAAGCCCGGGGGTGTCGGGGAGCTGTTTTTT. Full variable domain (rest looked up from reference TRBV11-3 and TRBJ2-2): EAGVVQSPRYKIIEKKQPVAFWCNPISGHNTLYWYLQNLGQGPELLIRYENEEAVDDSQLPKDRFSAERLKGVDSTLKIQPAELGDSAVYLCASSFKPGGVGELFFGEGSRLTVL.

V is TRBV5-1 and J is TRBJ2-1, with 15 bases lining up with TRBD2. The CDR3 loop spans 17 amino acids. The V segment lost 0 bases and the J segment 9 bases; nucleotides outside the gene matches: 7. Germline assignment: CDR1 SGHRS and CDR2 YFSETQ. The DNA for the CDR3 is TGCGCCAGCAGCTTGGGCGGGACTAGCGGGAGGCCATCTGAGCAGTTCTTC. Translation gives CASSLGGTSGRPSEQFF.